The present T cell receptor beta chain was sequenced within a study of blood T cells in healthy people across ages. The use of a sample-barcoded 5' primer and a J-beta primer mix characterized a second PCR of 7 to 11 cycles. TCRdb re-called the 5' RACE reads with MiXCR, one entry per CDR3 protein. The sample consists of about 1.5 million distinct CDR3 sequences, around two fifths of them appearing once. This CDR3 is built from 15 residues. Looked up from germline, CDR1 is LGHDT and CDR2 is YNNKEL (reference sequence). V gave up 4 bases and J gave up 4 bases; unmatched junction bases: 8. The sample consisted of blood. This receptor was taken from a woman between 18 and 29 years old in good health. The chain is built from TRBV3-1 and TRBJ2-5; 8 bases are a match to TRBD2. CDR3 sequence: CASSPSGGGTETQYF. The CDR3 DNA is TGTGCCAGCAGCCCCTCTGGCGGGGGGACAGAGACCCAGTACTTC.